This is a list of T cell receptor beta chains from one sample in a study of cytomegalovirus exposure and HLA in healthy donors. The data were produced by immunoSEQ multiplex PCR, yet TCRdb's version contains in-frame clones alone and is incomplete. The sample comprises about 190,000 clones, 74% of which are singletons, and less than 4% rests with the top ten. The sequencing input was PBMCs. These receptors were obtained from a woman in her 30s in good health and CMV-seropositive. Each CDR3 is given with its conserved first and last residue. D genes are given only for firm matches. Size tells how often a clone was seen (once, few, many) or the class of an expanded clone, and some rows leave it out.

D gene	CDR3 length	clone size	V gene	J gene	CDR3 protein	CDR3 DNA
TRBD1	14	.	TRBV13	TRBJ2-7	CASSDRAIGREQYF	TGTGCCAGCTCAGACAGGGCTATCGGCCGCGAGCAGTACTTC
TRBD2	20	.	TRBV27	TRBJ2-6	CASTPTPGLAGRTGANVLTF	TGTGCCAGCACACCCACACCGGGACTAGCGGGAAGAACTGGGGCCAACGTCCTGACTTTC
TRBD1	16	.	TRBV27	TRBJ2-2	CASMLRGRRGTGELFF	TGTGCCAGCATGCTTAGAGGGCGCAGGGGGACCGGGGAGCTGTTTTTT
.	15	.	TRBV5-4	TRBJ1-2	CASSLVGWGHYGYTF	TGTGCCAGCAGCTTGGTGGGATGGGGGCACTATGGCTACACCTTC
.	13	few	TRBV27	TRBJ1-4	CASSPDKGKGLFF	TGTGCCAGCAGTCCAGACAAGGGGAAGGGGCTGTTTTTT
TRBD1	13	.	TRBV10-3	TRBJ1-2	CATEGQGARSYTF	TGTGCCACGGAAGGACAGGGGGCGAGAAGCTACACCTTC
.	14	.	TRBV10-3	TRBJ2-5	CAISEPGTRETQYF	TGTGCCATCAGTGAGCCGGGTACTCGGGAGACCCAGTACTTC
TRBD2	15	few	TRBV28	TRBJ2-7	CASSSLAGGTYEQYF	TGTGCCAGCAGTTCACTAGCGGGTGGGACCTACGAGCAGTACTTC
.	14	few	TRBV6-4	TRBJ1-5	CASSDSPEGKPQHF	TGTGCCAGCAGTGACTCCCCGGAGGGTAAGCCCCAGCATTTT
TRBD1	17	.	TRBV4-1	TRBJ1-5	CASSQQGVLSSNQPQHF	TGCGCCAGCAGCCAGCAGGGGGTCCTTAGTAGCAATCAGCCCCAGCATTTT
TRBD2	15	.	TRBV7-2	TRBJ2-3	CASRRLAGGSDTQYF	TGTGCCAGCAGGAGACTAGCGGGAGGTTCAGATACGCAGTATTTT
.	15	few	TRBV11-2	TRBJ2-6	CASSQNRAGANVLTF	TGTGCCAGCAGCCAAAACAGGGCTGGGGCCAACGTCCTGACTTTC
TRBD2	14	.	TRBV5-6	TRBJ2-1	CASSLRTSGIEQFF	TGTGCCAGCAGCCTGAGGACTAGCGGGATTGAGCAGTTCTTC
.	14	.	TRBV6-5	TRBJ1-3	CASSYGGPGNTIYF	TGTGCCAGCAGTTACGGAGGACCTGGAAACACCATATATTTT
.	15	.	TRBV28	TRBJ2-1	CASSLLGVKMVEQFF	TGTGCCAGCAGTTTACTGGGAGTGAAGATGGTTGAGCAGTTCTTC
.	13	.	TRBV27	TRBJ2-7	CASSLTGGYEQYF	TGTGCCAGCAGTTTAACGGGTGGGTACGAGCAGTACTTC
TRBD1	16	.	TRBV7-2	TRBJ2-5	CASSLTGGLTYETQYF	TGTGCCAGCAGCCTGACAGGGGGCTTAACTTATGAGACCCAGTACTTC
.	14	.	TRBV9	TRBJ2-5	CASSVDRVQETQYF	TGTGCCAGCAGCGTAGACCGGGTTCAAGAGACCCAGTACTTC
.	13	.	TRBV6-5	TRBJ1-5	CASSSGGDQPQHF	TGTGCCAGCAGTTCGGGGGGAGATCAGCCCCAGCATTTT
TRBD1	16	.	TRBV7-2	TRBJ2-7	CASSSGSGQGAYEQYF	TGTGCCAGCAGCTCCGGTTCGGGACAGGGGGCGTACGAGCAGTACTTC
.	13	.	TRBV7-9	TRBJ1-6	CASSLERGSPLHF	TGTGCCAGCAGCTTAGAAAGGGGTTCACCCCTCCACTTT
.	15	few	TRBV7-6	TRBJ2-7	CASSRGSASSYEQYF	TGTGCCAGCAGCCGTGGGAGTGCCTCATCCTACGAGCAGTACTTC
TRBD2	16	few	TRBV27	TRBJ2-7	CASSEAPGSGAYEQYF	TGTGCCAGCAGTGAAGCGCCAGGTAGCGGGGCCTACGAGCAGTACTTC
TRBD2	14	.	TRBV28	TRBJ2-5	CASSISGRVETQYF	TGTGCCAGCAGTATTAGCGGGAGAGTCGAGACCCAGTACTTC
TRBD2	17	.	TRBV18	TRBJ2-1	CASSPETGLAGAGRKFF	TGTGCCAGCTCACCAGAGACAGGACTAGCGGGAGCGGGGCGTAAGTTCTTC
TRBD2	15	.	TRBV5-4	TRBJ2-7	CASSSITSVPYEQYF	TGTGCCAGCAGCTCCATCACTAGCGTCCCCTACGAGCAGTACTTC
TRBD1	15	.	TRBV6-6	TRBJ1-2	CASGDPRDRPYGYTF	TGTGCCAGCGGAGATCCTCGGGACAGGCCCTATGGCTACACCTTC
.	12	.	TRBV7-9	TRBJ2-7	CASSVPRGEQYF	TGTGCCAGCTCGGTTCCTAGGGGCGAGCAGTACTTC
.	13	.	TRBV10-1	TRBJ1-2	CASSESGRYGYTF	TGCGCCAGCAGTGAGTCGGGGAGATATGGCTACACCTTC
TRBD2	16	.	TRBV4-1	TRBJ2-5	CASSQGGGRGKKTQYF	TGCGCCAGCAGCCAAGGCGGCGGGAGGGGGAAGAAGACCCAGTACTTC
TRBD1	16	few	TRBV7-9	TRBJ1-4	CASSLGTGSGNEKLFF	TGTGCCAGCAGCCTCGGGACAGGGAGCGGTAATGAAAAACTGTTTTTT
TRBD2	14	few	TRBV7-9	TRBJ2-5	CASSLVAGGETQYF	TGTGCCAGCAGCTTAGTGGCGGGAGGAGAGACCCAGTACTTC
.	14	.	TRBV4-1	TRBJ2-7	CASSQEDFHPEQYF	TGCGCCAGCAGCCAAGAGGACTTCCATCCCGAGCAGTACTTC
.	15	once	TRBV6-1	TRBJ2-7	CASSTGSGSSYEQYF	TGTGCCAGCAGCACCGGTAGCGGAAGCTCCTACGAGCAGTACTTC
.	17	.	TRBV18	TRBJ1-5	CASSPSISTGGNQPQHF	TGTGCCAGCTCACCAAGTATTTCAACGGGTGGCAATCAGCCCCAGCATTTT
TRBD1	17	.	TRBV19	TRBJ1-6	CASSTFLGTGGTSPLHF	TGTGCCAGTAGTACCTTTCTCGGGACAGGGGGTACTTCACCCCTCCACTTT
.	13	.	TRBV11-3	TRBJ2-5	CASSLQGGETQYF	TGTGCCAGCAGCTTACAGGGGGGAGAGACCCAGTACTTC
.	13	.	TRBV4-1	TRBJ2-7	CASSQDQGYEQYF	TGCGCCAGCAGCCAAGATCAGGGCTACGAGCAGTACTTC
.	18	.	TRBV4-1	TRBJ2-5	CASSQEGGAAGEWETQYF	TGCGCCAGCAGCCAAGAAGGGGGTGCGGCGGGAGAGTGGGAGACCCAGTACTTC
TRBD1	17	.	TRBV9	TRBJ1-2	CASSANKEQGAGYGYTF	TGTGCCAGCAGCGCTAACAAGGAACAGGGGGCAGGCTATGGCTACACCTTC
TRBD2	17	.	TRBV5-1	TRBJ2-2	CASSLPGLAANTGELFF	TGCGCCAGCAGCCTGCCGGGACTAGCGGCGAACACCGGGGAGCTGTTTTTT
.	16	.	TRBV19	TRBJ2-5	CASSIDLGLAQETQYF	TGTGCCAGTAGTATAGATCTCGGCCTAGCCCAAGAGACCCAGTACTTC
.	18	few	TRBV28	TRBJ2-7	CASSQLLNYRDKPKKQYF	TGTGCCAGCAGCCAACTGCTCAATTACCGGGACAAACCTAAGAAGCAGTACTTC
.	13	.	TRBV19	TRBJ2-2	CASSIGTGGELFF	TGTGCCAGTAGTATTGGTACGGGCGGGGAGCTGTTTTTT
.	15	.	TRBV7-9	TRBJ2-5	CASSPGEQGGETQYF	TGTGCCAGCAGCCCAGGGGAACAGGGCGGGGAGACCCAGTACTTC
TRBD1	15	.	TRBV13	TRBJ2-1	CASSFWTGGKNEQFF	TGTGCCAGCAGCTTCTGGACAGGGGGAAAGAATGAGCAGTTCTTC
.	10	.	TRBV2	TRBJ2-7	CASSGYEQYF	TGTGCCAGCAGTGGTTACGAGCAGTACTTC
TRBD2	16	.	TRBV7-9	TRBJ2-5	CASSKRTSGNQETQYF	TGTGCCAGCAGCAAGAGGACTAGCGGGAACCAAGAGACCCAGTACTTC
TRBD2	13	few	TRBV19	TRBJ2-1	CATVDRREGHQFF	TGTGCCACCGTGGATCGGCGGGAGGGCCACCAGTTCTTC